Included here is one T cell receptor beta chain sequence, with context. Antigen specificity is unknown. Germline V gene data show CDR1 as MDHEN and CDR2 as SYDVKM. V shed 5 bases and J 2 bases; nucleotides not matched to a gene: 7. The CDR3 runs to 16 residues. The data were taken from a study of shared clonotypes between healthy human individuals. Regarding the study as a whole: Generation probabilities were higher for clonotypes shared across all four sorted-subset donors than for unshared ones. Collection of samples was limited to blood; tissue repertoires likely differ. Having only a few donors restricted how much genetic and exposure-history diversity was captured.

Division of CD4+ cells produced a CD45RA+ naive subset and a CD45RA-negative memory subset. Profiling relied on immunoSEQ multiplex PCR, and the TCRdb table lists in-frame clones only, not all of them. This repertoire shows about 2.4 million clones, approximately 93% found once; its top ten account for 0.35% to 0.45%. The sequence was obtained from a man aged 18 to 35 in good health. Some clones in this sample may be carry-over from other donors' samples. This chain connects TRBV28 to TRBJ1-4; 8 nucleotides line up with TRBD1. Sequenced sample: naive CD4+ T cells from PBMCs. Stated subset: CD45RA+ positively selected. In DNA, the CDR3 is TGTGCCAGCAGTCCGGCGGACAGGGCTACTAATGAAAAACTGTTTTTT. Its translation: CASSPADRATNEKLFF.